This TCR beta chain was observed in a study of blood T cell repertoires in COVID-19. Study-wide background: Sites across the United States, Italy and Spain contributed samples from acute and convalescent COVID-19. Nucleic acid was either cDNA or gDNA, and it came from T cells, B-cell-depleted T cells, or PBMCs.

Original data processing: For nucleated cells, counts were estimated from reference gene primer amplification. The method was immunoSEQ multiplex PCR; TCRdb's version includes in-frame clones alone and lacks a portion of them. V, J and clone size are those of that table, while D and trimming were read from the DNA. The sample lists approximately 120,000 clones; 80% to 90% were seen once. The J segment lost 3 bases and the V segment lost 7 bases, leaving 12 bases of the junction unmatched. This CDR3 contains 15 residues. Germline lookup yields CDR1 MDHEN and CDR2 SYDVKM. Input material: peripheral blood. The sequence came from an elderly woman with active or convalescent COVID-19. The chain couples TRBV28 to TRBJ2-7; 7 nucleotides match TRBD2. The CDR3 coding sequence is TGTGCCAGCAAAGGTTTTGTGGCGGGAGACTACGAGCAGTACTTC. It yields the protein CASKGFVAGDYEQYF.